This T cell receptor beta chain originates from a study of T-cell reconstitution after alpha-beta-depleted transplantation in children. Trimming left V 5 bases short and J 4 bases short, with 15 bases between. The CDR3 loop spans 15 amino acids. Study-level results: T cells produced anew were the main source of T-cell counts and diversity one year after transplant. Reportedly, alpha-beta T cells present about two months post-transplant originated from several hundred expanded clones of graft origin.

Unique molecular identifiers were used to barcode this TCRbeta library. TCRdb re-derived calls from the PCR reads in MiXCR, one entry per CDR3 protein. The sample contains 450,000 to 550,000 distinct CDR3 sequences, over 9.5% of which appear only once. This clonotype showed up many times. Its antigen is unidentified. The source is a female patient between 2 and 10 years old who had a stem cell transplant for aplastic anemia, so the T cells may come from the graft donor. This sample comprised PBMCs, mostly from graft donor cells, obtained 180 days after TCRalphabeta/CD19-depleted stem cell transplant. The chain is built from TRBV12-3 or TRBV12-4 and TRBJ1-5; the D gene is possibly TRBD1 (5 bases). CDR3 DNA sequence: TGTGCCAGCAGTACCAGGGTGTTGGGGAATCAGCCCCAGCATTTT. Translated, it gives CASSTRVLGNQPQHF.